Sequencing of this TCR beta chain was carried out in a study of cytomegalovirus exposure and HLA in healthy donors. Whole-study context: Unique TCRs from HLA-typed donors, 80 million to 90 million of them, were held in an early data release.

This CDR3 contains 14 residues. V was shortened by 3 bases and J by 2 bases, with 11 bases between the two germline ends. The germline gives CDR1 SNHLY, CDR2 FYNNEI. Researchers ran the PCR with 60 Vbeta and 13 Jbeta primers. The protocol was immunoSEQ multiplex PCR, while the TCRdb copy is restricted to in-frame clones and leaves out a portion. The sample gives approximately 120,000 clones, approximately 81% of which show up once; roughly 2.2% is in the top ten. This clone was detected once. What it recognizes is unknown. Study-level points and caveats: Follow-up analysis found HLA locus-dependent TCR association rates, highest for DRB1 and lowest for HLA-C.

Material for sequencing was PBMCs. The chain joins TRBV2 to TRBJ2-7, with a tentative D call TRBD1 (5 bases). The source is a woman in her twenties or thirties in good health and CMV-seronegative. CDR3 region: CASSEGHPPYEQYF. CDR3 sequence (DNA): TGTGCCAGCAGTGAGGGGCACCCTCCCTACGAGCAGTACTTC.